This T cell receptor (beta chain) is drawn from a study of cytomegalovirus exposure and HLA in healthy donors. Notes on the study in general: The study designated fewer than 200 TCR beta chains cytomegalovirus-associated. A later analysis reportedly found that, within productive TCRs, an Asian-associated ancestry cluster had fewer N-insertions than the mean observed across the approximately 700 donors.

This clone was seen a few times. Its antigen is currently unknown. Primers for the PCR totalled 60 Vbeta and 13 Jbeta. As originally analysed: The authors later counted about 80 million unique TCR beta chains, 9 million to 14 million of them shared. TCRdb's copy holds only in-frame clones and misses some; the assay was immunoSEQ multiplex PCR. V, J and clone size are taken as reported in that table, and D and trimming were inferred from the DNA itself. The table includes tens of thousands of clones, about two thirds detected once. Germline V lookup: CDR1 SGHNT, CDR2 YYREEE (reference sequence). V lost 0 bases, J lost 3 bases, and 7 bases lay in between. This CDR3 region has 14 residues.

The source material was PBMCs. The chain recombines TRBV5-4 with TRBJ1-3; D is possibly TRBD1 (5 bases). This clonotype originated in a woman aged 50 to 60 in good health and CMV-seropositive. The CDR3 nucleotides are TGTGCCAGCAGCTTGGACCAGGGTGGAAACACCATATATTTT. Translating it yields CASSLDQGGNTIYF.